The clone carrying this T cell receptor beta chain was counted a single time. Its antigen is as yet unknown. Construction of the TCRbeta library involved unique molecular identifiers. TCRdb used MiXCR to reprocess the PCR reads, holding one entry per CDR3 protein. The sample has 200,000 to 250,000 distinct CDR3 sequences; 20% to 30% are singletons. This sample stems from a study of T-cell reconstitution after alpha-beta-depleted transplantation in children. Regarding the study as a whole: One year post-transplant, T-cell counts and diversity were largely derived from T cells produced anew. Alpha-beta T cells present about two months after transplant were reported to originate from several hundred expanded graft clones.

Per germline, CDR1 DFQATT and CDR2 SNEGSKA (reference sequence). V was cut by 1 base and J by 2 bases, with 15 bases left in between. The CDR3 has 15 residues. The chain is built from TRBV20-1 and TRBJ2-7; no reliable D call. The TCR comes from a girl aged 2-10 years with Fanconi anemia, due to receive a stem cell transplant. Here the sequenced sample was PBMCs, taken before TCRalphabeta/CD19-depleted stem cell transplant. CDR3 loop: CSARGEHPIPYEQYF. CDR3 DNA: TGCAGTGCTAGAGGGGAACACCCCATCCCCTACGAGCAGTACTTC.